This entry is about one T cell receptor (beta chain). There are 14 residues in the CDR3. The germline CDR1 and CDR2 sequences are SGHRS and YFSETQ. V dropped 4 bases and J dropped 8 bases, with 15 bases sitting between them. This record comes from a study of blood T cell repertoires in COVID-19. Clones were sequenced by immunoSEQ multiplex PCR, and TCRdb holds only the in-frame ones, with some missing. The sample holds approximately 440,000 clones, about nine tenths seen once. The J gene is TRBJ1-4, the V gene TRBV5-1, with D maybe TRBD1 (5 bases). The sequencing input was peripheral blood. The clonotype was recovered from a woman in her forties or fifties with COVID-19, enrolled during active disease. The DNA for the CDR3 is TGCGCCAGCAGCACAGGAGGGATGGGAGAAAAACTGTTTTTT. Protein: CASSTGGMGEKLFF. Drawing the rest from reference TRBV5-1 and TRBJ1-4, the complete variable domain is KAGVTQTPRYLIKTRGQQVTLSCSPISGHRSVSWYQQTPGQGLQFLFEYFSETQRNKGNFPGRFSGRQFSNSRSEMNVSTLELGDSALYLCASSTGGMGEKLFFGSGTQLSVL.